This T cell receptor (beta chain) was documented in a study of blood T cell repertoires in COVID-19. Background on the study: Acute-phase and convalescent COVID-19 samples originated in the United States, Italy and Spain. From T cells, B-cell-depleted T cells, or PBMCs came the material, which was cDNA or gDNA.

Source study methods: Counts of nucleated cells, estimated from reference gene primer amplification, were obtained. The assay was immunoSEQ multiplex PCR, and TCRdb's table has in-frame clones only and misses some. V and J calls and clone size are those listed in that table; D and trimming were worked out from the DNA. The table shows 65,000 to 75,000 clones, with 75% to 85% occurring only once. With V trimmed by 4 bases and J by 0 bases, 13 bases remained unmatched. Germline V CDR1 and CDR2: MDHEN, SYDVKM. This CDR3 has 18 amino acids. Sequencing was carried out using peripheral blood. The source is a human donor in a cohort sampled during active COVID-19. The gene calls are TRBV28 and TRBJ2-3, with 7 bases that match TRBD2. For the CDR3, the DNA is TGTGCCAGCAGTTCCGCGACGACTAGCCGAACTAGCACAGATACGCAGTATTTT. Amino acids: CASSSATTSRTSTDTQYF.